This T cell receptor beta chain was retrieved from a study of regulatory T cells in long-lasting Graves disease. Turning to the study itself: Graves' patients who were just diagnosed had used antithyroid drugs for under 3 months.

This clonotype came up many times. V gave up 2 bases and J gave up 3 bases; unmatched junction bases: 7. The CDR3 sequence is 15 residues long. Germline V CDR1 and CDR2: MNHEY, SVGAGI. To make TCR beta libraries, researchers used iRepertoire HTBI primers and Arm-PCR of CDR3 regions. From the multiplex PCR reads, TCRdb called clonotypes with MiXCR, one entry per CDR3 protein. Seen here are under 300,000 distinct CDR3 sequences, roughly 18% observed once, and the top ten hold around 21%. Time point in this sample: newly diagnosed GD, antithyroid drugs for less than 3 months. PBMCs provided the RNA from which the TCR library was made.

This rearrangement joins TRBV6-5 to TRBJ2-7; 7 positions agree with TRBD2. The sequence was collected from a female donor with Graves disease. This material consisted of peripheral blood mononuclear cells (PBMCs), taken at new diagnosis, from a patient treated with antithyroid drugs. The CDR3 loop is CASSYISAGVYEQYF. CDR3 bases: TGTGCCAGCAGTTACATATCGGCGGGGGTCTACGAGCAGTACTTC.